The 23 T cell receptor beta chains given below trace back to one sample, sequenced in a study of shared clonotypes between healthy human individuals. Generated by immunoSEQ multiplex PCR, the TCRdb table keeps only in-frame clones and is missing some. The sample has more than 1,200,000 clones, around 98.5% seen once. The sample consisted of naive CD4+ T cells sorted from blood. Subset described: CD45RA+ positively selected. The origin of the receptors is a young man in good health.

This clone was seen a single time. This chain links TRBV7-9 with TRBJ2-5; TRBD1 or TRBD2 may be the D gene (7 bases each). Germline V gene sequence: CDR1 SEHNR, CDR2 FQNEAQ (reference sequence). Trimming removed 5 bases from V and 4 bases from J, with 17 bases in between. The CDR3 consists of 15 residues. In DNA, the CDR3 is TGTGCCAGCAGCCCCGAGGGGAGGGGGCCAGAGACCCAGTACTTC. Translated, it gives CASSPEGRGPETQYF.

The rearrangement links TRBV18 to TRBJ1-3; unclear D gene. Trimming removed 0 bases at V and 4 bases at J, with 10 bases between. Germline loops: CDR1 KGHSH, CDR2 LQKENI. There are 15 residues in the CDR3. The CDR3 is CASSPPDWSGNTIYF. CDR3 bases: TGTGCCAGCTCACCACCAGACTGGTCCGGAAACACCATATATTTT. The variable domain in full, with the rest retrieved from reference TRBV18 and TRBJ1-3, is NAGVMQNPRHLVRRRGQEARLRCSPMKGHSHVYWYRQLPEEGLKFMVYLQKENIIDESGMPKERFSAEFPKEGPSILRIQQVVRGDSAAYFCASSPPDWSGNTIYFGEGSWLTVV.

The V call is TRBV5-1, the J call TRBJ2-1, with 12 bases matching TRBD2. Germline V lookup: CDR1 SGHRS, CDR2 YFSETQ. This CDR3 contains 16 residues. The V segment lost 0 bases and the J segment 7 bases; nucleotides outside the gene matches: 5. The CDR3 sequence: CASSLGPSGRANEQFF. The CDR3 DNA is TGCGCCAGCAGCTTGGGGCCTAGCGGGAGGGCGAATGAGCAGTTCTTC.

This clone was seen just once. The rearrangement joins TRBV15 to TRBJ1-2; 8 nucleotides line up with TRBD1. The CDR3 spans 16 residues. V was clipped by 5 bases and J by 4 bases; unmatched bases: 12. Looked up from germline, CDR1 is LNHNV and CDR2 is YYDKDF (reference sequence). The CDR3 nucleotides read TGTGCCACCAGCGGCCCAACGACAGGGGCGGCCTATGGCTACACCTTC. It translates to CATSGPTTGAAYGYTF.

The chain carries TRBV5-1 and TRBJ2-1; TRBD1 matches 8 bases. The germline gives CDR1 SGHRS, CDR2 YFSETQ. This CDR3 spans 14 amino acids. V lost 5 bases, J lost 11 bases, and 12 bases stayed unmatched. The CDR3 reads CASSQGASLSKQFF. CDR3 nucleotides: TGCGCCAGCAGTCAGGGGGCGTCCCTTTCCAAGCAGTTCTTC.

V is TRBV5-1 and J is TRBJ1-3; no firm D call. CDR1 and CDR2 from the germline V gene are SGHRS and YFSETQ. The CDR3 covers 14 residues. V was trimmed by 4 bases and J by 3 bases, leaving 11 bases between them. The CDR3 loop reads CASSEGISGNTIYF. The DNA for the CDR3 is TGCGCCAGCAGCGAGGGAATAAGTGGAAACACCATATATTTT.

V usage is TRBV9 and J usage is TRBJ2-5; 9 nucleotides agree with TRBD2. Trimming removed 4 bases from V and 0 bases from J; junction bases left unmatched: 10. From germline, CDR1 is SGDLS and CDR2 YYNGEE. The CDR3 extends over 17 amino acids. The CDR3 sequence: CASSLKTVAGDQETQYF. As DNA, the CDR3 is TGTGCCAGCAGCCTGAAGACTGTAGCGGGGGACCAAGAGACCCAGTACTTC.

This sequence joins TRBV27 and TRBJ1-2; D possibly corresponds to TRBD1 (5 bases). V lost 4 bases, J lost 4 bases, and 16 bases lay in between. Germline values: CDR1 MNHEY, CDR2 SMNVEV (reference sequence). This CDR3 has 15 residues. CDR3 nucleotides: TGTGCCAGCAGTTCCCCTTCAAGGGGTGGCTATGGCTACACCTTC. Translated, it gives CASSSPSRGGYGYTF.

The J gene is TRBJ1-3, the V gene TRBV4-1; 8 nucleotides match TRBD1. Germline loops: CDR1 MGHRA, CDR2 YSYEKL. Trimming removed 0 bases from V and 0 bases from J; junction bases left unmatched: 10. The CDR3 is made up of 19 amino acids. The CDR3 protein is CASSQDGQGAIISGNTIYF. Written as DNA, the CDR3 is TGCGCCAGCAGCCAAGATGGGCAGGGGGCGATAATCTCTGGAAACACCATATATTTT.

The J gene is TRBJ2-1, the V gene TRBV29-1, with D uncertain. This CDR3 region has 14 residues. V shed 4 bases and J shed 6 bases, with 16 bases lying between them. CDR1 and CDR2 (germline): SQVTM, ANQGSEA. Written as DNA, the CDR3 is TGCAGCGTTGTAGCTTCTTTCTCGGGCAATGAGCAGTTCTTC. Protein sequence: CSVVASFSGNEQFF.

The chain has TRBV5-4 and TRBJ2-7, with D possibly being TRBD2 (5 bases). V lost 4 bases and J lost 0, with 14 bases in between. The CDR3 is made up of 15 amino acids. From germline, CDR1 is SGHNT and CDR2 YYREEE (reference sequence). DNA for the CDR3: TGTGCCAGCAGCCCAAGCGGAACGGCCTCCTACGAGCAGTACTTC. Amino acid sequence: CASSPSGTASYEQYF.

This chain uses TRBV11-3 with TRBJ2-6, with D possibly being TRBD1 (6 bases). Looked up from germline, CDR1 is SGHNT and CDR2 is YENEEA. V lost 5 bases and J lost 2, with 7 bases in between. The CDR3 extends over 14 amino acids. The CDR3 DNA sequence: TGTGCCAGCAGCCCAGGGGCTGGGGCCAACGTCCTGACTTTC. This encodes CASSPGAGANVLTF.

The gene calls are TRBV15 and TRBJ2-5, with 7 nucleotides matching TRBD2. J gave up 11 bases and V 6 bases, and 18 bases lay outside the gene matches. This CDR3 has 15 amino acids. Germline loops: CDR1 LNHNV, CDR2 YYDKDF (reference sequence). CDR3 protein: CATRFDGGGPPEQYF. CDR3 bases: TGTGCCACCAGGTTCGATGGCGGGGGACCCCCGGAGCAGTACTTC.

In its sample, this clone was seen once. CDR3: CAREGQRMGLDTIYF. The CDR3, as DNA: TGTGCCCGGGAGGGACAGCGGATGGGTCTGGACACCATATATTTT. The chain employs TRBV30 and TRBJ1-3; 7 bases map to TRBD1. This CDR3 contains 15 residues. The ends lost 8 bases at V and 8 bases at J; junction bases unmatched: 18. Germline V lookup: CDR1 GTSNPN, CDR2 SVGIG (reference sequence).

This clone was detected only once. This chain joins TRBV28 and TRBJ2-7; the D is unclear. The CDR3 has 13 amino acids. V shed 2 bases and J shed 6 bases, with 11 bases lying between them. Germline V lookup: CDR1 MDHEN, CDR2 SYDVKM. The CDR3 coding sequence is TGTGCCAGCAGTTTAGGTGTGTGGGGCGAGCAGTACTTC. Translation: CASSLGVWGEQYF.

The V gene is TRBV18, the J gene TRBJ2-1; tentatively, D is TRBD2 (5 bases). The CDR3 contains 15 residues. Germline assignment: CDR1 KGHSH and CDR2 LQKENI. V lost 5 bases and J 4 bases, leaving 15 bases between the germline ends. In DNA form, the CDR3 reads TGTGCCAGCTCAGGAGCGGAGGTGGTTTACAATGAGCAGTTCTTC. Translated: CASSGAEVVYNEQFF.

This sequence joins TRBV10-3 and TRBJ2-3; TRBD2 matches 8 bases. The ends lost 0 bases at V and 6 bases at J; junction bases unmatched: 11. The CDR3 sequence is 17 residues long. CDR1 is ENHRY, CDR2 SYGVKD, per germline. The CDR3 DNA reads TGTGCCATCAGTGAGTCTGGCGGGAGGAAAGGCTCCGATACGCAGTATTTT. Its protein product is CAISESGGRKGSDTQYF.

As regards this clone: In the same sample, other DNA sequences code for this CDR3. The chain links TRBV5-1 to TRBJ2-1; TRBD2 agrees at 7 bases. The V gene end was trimmed by 0 bases and the J gene end by 3 bases; junction bases not matched to a gene: 3. The CDR3 is made up of 15 amino acids. Germline V gene data show CDR1 as SGHRS and CDR2 as YFSETQ. This CDR3 reads CASSLAGTNYNEQFF. CDR3 nucleotide sequence: TGCGCCAGCAGCTTGGCCGGGACTAACTACAATGAGCAGTTCTTC.

The chain is built from TRBV13 and TRBJ2-7; perhaps TRBD1 as D (5 bases). The CDR3 is made up of 12 amino acids. The V end was cut by 1 base, the J end by 7 bases, with 8 bases between. The V gene's germline CDR1 is PRHDT and CDR2 FYEKMQ (reference sequence). The CDR3 nucleotides are TGTGCCAGCAGCTTAGTTAGGGGTGAGCAGTACTTC. Residues: CASSLVRGEQYF.

This clone appeared once. The chain carries TRBV5-1 and TRBJ2-1, with TRBD2 matching over 13 bases. Germline V gives CDR1 SGHRS, CDR2 YFSETQ. The length of the CDR3 is 16 residues. The V gene end was trimmed by 4 bases and the J gene end by 9 bases; junction bases not matched to a gene: 10. CDR3 sequence reads: CASSTGLAGTQGEQFF. CDR3 DNA: TGCGCCAGCAGCACGGGACTAGCGGGGACTCAGGGTGAGCAGTTCTTC.

The chain joins TRBV10-3 to TRBJ2-7; 9 bases map to TRBD1. CDR1 is ENHRY and CDR2 is SYGVKD in the germline V gene. V lost 3 bases to trimming and J lost 3 bases; unmatched junction nucleotides: 9. This CDR3 comprises 16 residues. Written as DNA, the CDR3 is TGTGCCATCAGTGACTCCGGGACAGGGTTCCGCTACGAGCAGTACTTC. Translating it yields CAISDSGTGFRYEQYF.

J is TRBJ2-7 and V is TRBV11-3, with 7 bases aligning to TRBD1. There are 14 residues in the CDR3. Germline V gene lookup returns CDR1 SGHNT and CDR2 YENEEA. Trimming removed 1 base from V and 2 bases from J; junction bases left unmatched: 2. CDR3 in DNA: TGTGCCAGCAGCTTAGGGGACAGCGCCTACGAGCAGTACTTC. Translation: CASSLGDSAYEQYF.

The chain joins TRBV2 to TRBJ2-1, with 7 bases identical to TRBD1. With 7 bases clipped from V and 4 bases from J, the junction kept 4 bases outside the gene matches. CDR3 length: 13 residues. Germline V lookup: CDR1 SNHLY, CDR2 FYNNEI. CDR3 DNA sequence: TGTGCCAGCAAGGGGACAGTGTACAATGAGCAGTTCTTC. This gives the protein CASKGTVYNEQFF.